The 30 T cell receptor beta chains below come from one sample, sequenced in a study of T cells in Graves' hyperthyroidism and ophthalmopathy. From RNA transcripts, TCR beta CDR3 regions were amplified. Using the HTBI primer set, a first-round RT-PCR was run on the TCR CDR3. TCRdb re-derived calls from the multiplex PCR reads in MiXCR, one entry per CDR3 protein. The repertoire holds 130,000 to 150,000 distinct CDR3 sequences, roughly a fifth seen once, with about 67% in the top ten. Sample: blood. The receptors stem from a woman between 50 and 59 years old with Graves' hyperthyroidism that later progressed to Graves' ophthalmopathy.

This clonotype turned up a few times. The chain uses TRBV5-4 and TRBJ2-2; D gene uncertain. The V and J ends lost 4 bases and 5 bases respectively, with 6 bases between them. CDR1 SGHNT and CDR2 YYREEE come from the germline V gene (reference sequence). CDR3 size: 12 residues. Here the CDR3 DNA reads TGTGCCAGCAGCACGCAAACCGGGGAGCTGTTTTTT. It specifies CASSTQTGELFF. Drawing the rest from reference TRBV5-4 and TRBJ2-2, the complete variable domain is ETGVTQSPTHLIKTRGQQVTLRCSSQSGHNTVSWYQQALGQGPQFIFQYYREEENGRGNFPPRFSGLQFPNYSSELNVNALELDDSALYLCASSTQTGELFFGEGSRLTVL.

V gene TRBV6-1 combines with J gene TRBJ1-2; D possibly corresponds to TRBD1 (6 bases). Trimming cost V 6 bases and J 4 bases, with 21 bases left between them. The V gene's germline CDR1 is MNHNS and CDR2 SASEGT. This CDR3 spans 16 amino acids. For the CDR3, the DNA is TGTGCCAGCAGCCCCTTCCGGGCCAGGGGAACCTATGGCTACACCTTC. Its translation is CASSPFRARGTYGYTF.

This clonotype was seen repeatedly, ten times or more. This sequence joins TRBV19 and TRBJ1-5, with D hard to call. This CDR3 region has 16 residues. The V end lost 5 bases, the J end lost 2 bases, and 16 bases lay between the germline ends. Looked up from germline, CDR1 is LNHDA and CDR2 is SQIVND (reference sequence). Here the CDR3 DNA reads TGTGCCAGTAGTCTACCCCCCGGGCCGGGCAATCAGCCCCAGCATTTT. It codes for CASSLPPGPGNQPQHF.

This clonotype appeared many times. V gene TRBV27 combines with J gene TRBJ2-7; TRBD2 matches 11 bases. This CDR3 has 18 residues. Per germline, CDR1 MNHEY and CDR2 SMNVEV (reference sequence). Losses at the gene ends were 5 bases for V and 0 bases for J; bases not matched to a gene: 12. In DNA, the CDR3 is TGTGCCAGCAGTCCGCGACTAGCGGGGCACACCAGCTCCTACGAGCAGTACTTC. It translates to CASSPRLAGHTSSYEQYF.

This chain uses TRBV14 with TRBJ2-1, with D hard to call. CDR1 and CDR2 from the germline V gene are SGHDN and FVKESK. Trimming took 0 bases from V and 7 from J, leaving 10 bases between them. The CDR3 extends over 14 amino acids. CDR3 amino acids: CASSQEPAWNEQFF. CDR3 DNA: TGTGCCAGCAGCCAAGAACCAGCTTGGAATGAGCAGTTCTTC. Based on the CDR3 plus reference TRBV14 and TRBJ2-1, the full variable domain is EAGVTQFPSHSVIEKGQTVTLRCDPISGHDNLYWYRRVMGKEIKFLLHFVKESKQDESGMPNNRFLAERTGGTYSTLKVQPAELEDSGVYFCASSQEPAWNEQFFGPGTRLTVL.

This clonotype was detected many times. V is TRBV20-1 and J is TRBJ2-3; no reliable D call. The V gene lost 1 base and the J gene lost 2 bases, with 4 bases spanning the gap. The CDR3 length is 12 residues. The germline CDR1 and CDR2 sequences are DFQATT and SNEGSKA (reference sequence). DNA for the CDR3: TGCAGTGCTAGAGCCCTCACAGATACGCAGTATTTT. Translating it yields CSARALTDTQYF.

The chain links TRBV5-6 to TRBJ2-7; possibly TRBD1 for D (6 bases). The CDR3 sequence is 14 residues long. Germline lookup yields CDR1 SGHDT and CDR2 YYEEEE. Trimming stripped 1 base from V and 4 bases from J, with 12 bases between. Written as DNA, the CDR3 is TGTGCCAGCAGCTTGACAGGGAACCCATACGAGCAGTACTTC. Its protein is CASSLTGNPYEQYF.

V gene TRBV18 combines with J gene TRBJ2-4; no reliable D call. Trimming left V 3 bases short and J 0 bases short, with 9 bases between. This CDR3 is built from 15 residues. Germline V gene lookup returns CDR1 KGHSH and CDR2 LQKENI. For the CDR3, the DNA is TGTGCCAGCTCACCTTTGGAGTTAGCCAAAAACATTCAGTACTTC. It yields the protein CASSPLELAKNIQYF.

This clonotype was observed at least ten times. This chain joins TRBV7-9 and TRBJ1-1; no clear D. V gave up 1 base and J gave up 4 bases, with 4 bases separating them. Per germline, CDR1 SEHNR and CDR2 FQNEAQ (reference sequence). The CDR3 covers 12 residues. In nucleotides, the CDR3 is TGTGCCAGCAGCTTAGTAGCCACTGAAGCTTTCTTT. Its translation is CASSLVATEAFF.

The V and J genes are TRBV28 and TRBJ2-7; 8 bases agree with TRBD1. Trimming cost V 3 bases and J 6 bases; bases outside gene matches: 7. CDR1 MDHEN and CDR2 SYDVKM come from the germline V gene. This CDR3 is 14 amino acids long. The chain's CDR3 is CASSFMDRASEQYF. Here the CDR3 DNA reads TGTGCCAGCAGTTTCATGGACAGGGCCAGCGAGCAGTACTTC.

This clonotype was seen at least ten times. The V and J genes are TRBV6-6 and TRBJ2-7; no firm D call. V lost 2 bases, J lost 3 bases, and 8 bases lay in between. Germline V gene lookup returns CDR1 MNHNY and CDR2 SVGAGI (reference sequence). This CDR3 spans 13 amino acids. The CDR3 is CASSYNPYYEQYF. The CDR3 bases are TGTGCCAGCAGTTACAACCCGTACTACGAGCAGTACTTC.

Ten or more counts support this clonotype. This chain links TRBV28 with TRBJ1-2; perhaps TRBD1 as D (5 bases). V shed 5 bases and J shed 2 bases, with 9 bases lying between them. CDR3 length: 13 amino acids. CDR1 and CDR2 from the germline V gene are MDHEN and SYDVKM. The DNA of the CDR3 is TGTGCCAGCAGTCGACAGTTAAACTATGGCTACACCTTC. Its translation: CASSRQLNYGYTF.

This clonotype was counted at least ten times. This chain connects TRBV4-1 to TRBJ2-3, with D uncertain. The CDR3 covers 14 residues. V was pared by 1 base and J by 1 base, with 6 bases between. Per germline, CDR1 MGHRA and CDR2 YSYEKL. The CDR3 region is CASSQVRGTDTQYF. CDR3 nucleotide sequence: TGCGCCAGCAGCCAAGTCCGGGGCACAGATACGCAGTATTTT.

This clonotype was detected ten times or more. The CDR3 region has the DNA TGTGCCAGCAGCTTGGGTACAGTCTTGGCGAACACTGAAGCTTTCTTT. Translated, it gives CASSLGTVLANTEAFF. The chain has TRBV5-5 and TRBJ1-1, with unresolved D. Looked up from germline, CDR1 is SGHKS and CDR2 is YYEKEE (reference sequence). Trimming left V 0 bases short and J 1 base short, with 13 bases between. CDR3 length: 16 amino acids.

This clonotype was seen at least ten times. The chain joins TRBV6-1 to TRBJ2-7; 7 nucleotides align to TRBD1. Per the germline V gene, CDR1 is MNHNS and CDR2 is SASEGT. The V gene end was trimmed by 4 bases and the J gene end by 3 bases; junction bases not matched to a gene: 6. The CDR3 contains 14 residues. CDR3 amino acids: CASSGGGNLYEQYF. CDR3 bases: TGTGCCAGCAGTGGAGGGGGCAACCTCTACGAGCAGTACTTC.

This clonotype has at least ten counts. CDR3 bases: TGTGCCAGCAGCCATCGGCATAACTATGGCTACACCTTC. As protein: CASSHRHNYGYTF. This sequence joins TRBV3-1 and TRBJ1-2, with D unresolved. The V gene's germline CDR1 is LGHDT and CDR2 YNNKEL (reference sequence). With 3 bases removed from V and 1 base from J, the gap between germline ends came to 6 bases. The CDR3 is made up of 13 amino acids.

This clonotype was seen at least ten times. The chain recombines TRBV28 with TRBJ1-1, with unresolved D. The germline V and J ends were trimmed by 5 bases and 1 base, with 11 bases remaining between them. CDR3 length: 14 residues. Germline V gene lookup returns CDR1 MDHEN and CDR2 SYDVKM. For the CDR3, the DNA is TGTGCCAGCAGTCTTATCACTCCGAACACTGAAGCTTTCTTT. It codes for CASSLITPNTEAFF.

This clonotype was counted many times. The chain carries TRBV18 and TRBJ1-1; no reliable D call. Germline values: CDR1 KGHSH, CDR2 LQKENI. Trimming shortened V by 1 base and J by 10 bases, and 10 bases separated the two germline ends. The CDR3 extends over 12 amino acids. The CDR3 bases are TGTGCCAGCTCACCACTCCTAGGTCGAGCTTTCTTT. Its translation: CASSPLLGRAFF.

Many counts were recorded for this clonotype. V gene TRBV20-1 combines with J gene TRBJ2-7; 8 bases are a match to TRBD1. Germline assignment: CDR1 DFQATT and CDR2 SNEGSKA (reference sequence). V lost 5 bases and J lost 3; bases outside the gene matches: 3. The CDR3 has 12 residues. This chain's CDR3 is CSAGGQGYEQYF. CDR3 bases: TGCAGTGCTGGTGGACAGGGCTACGAGCAGTACTTC.

This chain connects TRBV5-1 to TRBJ2-5; a weak D match, TRBD2 (7 bases). This CDR3 is 14 amino acids long. Germline V lookup: CDR1 SGHRS, CDR2 YFSETQ. The V end was cut by 4 bases, the J end by 5 bases, with 15 bases between. CDR3 coding DNA: TGCGCCAGCAGCCCCGGGGGGCGCGGCGAGACCCAGTACTTC. Amino acid sequence: CASSPGGRGETQYF.

This clonotype was seen at least ten times. The CDR3 protein is CASTTGGVTYEQYF. The CDR3 DNA sequence: TGTGCCAGCACCACGGGGGGGGTAACCTACGAGCAGTACTTC. The chain combines TRBV28 with TRBJ2-7, with 8 bases that match TRBD2. The germline V gene has CDR1 MDHEN and CDR2 SYDVKM. V shed 7 bases, J shed 2 bases, and the junction held 7 bases outside the gene matches. This CDR3 is built from 14 residues.

This clonotype was recorded at least ten times. The genes are TRBV28 and TRBJ1-5; 7 bases line up with TRBD1. J lost 7 bases, V lost 4 bases, and 7 bases had no gene match. Per germline, CDR1 MDHEN and CDR2 SYDVKM. The CDR3 runs to 14 residues. CDR3 in DNA: TGTGCCAGCAGTTACCCAACACAGGGGCAGCCCCAGCATTTT. Residues: CASSYPTQGQPQHF.

This clonotype was found many times. The chain joins TRBV5-6 to TRBJ1-5; 8 positions agree with TRBD1. Per germline, CDR1 SGHDT and CDR2 YYEEEE. V lost 2 bases, J lost 7 bases, and 5 bases stayed unmatched. The CDR3 length is 14 residues. The CDR3 sequence is CASSFGQGMQPQHF. DNA for the CDR3: TGTGCCAGCAGCTTTGGACAGGGAATGCAGCCCCAGCATTTT.

This chain joins TRBV28 and TRBJ1-4, with 7 bases that match TRBD1. The CDR3 has 12 residues. CDR1 and CDR2 from the germline V gene are MDHEN and SYDVKM. J gave up 7 bases and V 10 bases, and 6 bases lay outside the gene matches. CDR3 DNA sequence: TGTGCCACCGGGACAGTAACTGAAAAACTGTTTTTT. Protein sequence: CATGTVTEKLFF.

This clonotype was detected ten times or more. V usage is TRBV7-2 and J usage is TRBJ2-2, with 9 bases lining up with TRBD1. The V segment lost 6 bases and the J segment 1 base; nucleotides outside the gene matches: 15. The CDR3 totals 19 residues. Germline V gives CDR1 SGHTA, CDR2 FQGNSA. CDR3 region: CASRYLPGTGSRNTGELFF. CDR3 in DNA: TGTGCCAGCAGATACCTCCCCGGGACAGGGTCCCGGAACACCGGGGAGCTGTTTTTT.

In its sample, this clonotype was seen many times. The V call is TRBV2, the J call TRBJ2-2; 7 bases are shared with TRBD1. Germline loops: CDR1 SNHLY, CDR2 FYNNEI. The CDR3 covers 15 residues. The V gene end was trimmed by 7 bases and the J gene end by 0 bases; junction bases not matched to a gene: 5. The CDR3 sequence is CASMVQGANTGELFF. Here the CDR3 DNA reads TGTGCCAGCATGGTGCAGGGGGCGAACACCGGGGAGCTGTTTTTT.

This clonotype was seen a single time. The chain links TRBV11-1 to TRBJ2-1; 7 bases agree with TRBD1. The V gene's germline CDR1 is SGHAT and CDR2 FQDESV (reference sequence). Trimming cost V 9 bases and J 6 bases; bases outside gene matches: 8. CDR3 size: 13 residues. The CDR3 reads CASRGGVCNEQFF. In DNA, the CDR3 is TGTGCCAGTAGAGGGGGCGTCTGCAATGAGCAGTTCTTC.

The rearrangement uses TRBV19 and TRBJ1-1; 8 bases map to TRBD1. CDR1 and CDR2 from the germline V gene are LNHDA and SQIVND (reference sequence). There are 14 residues in the CDR3. V shed 5 bases, J shed 6 bases, and the junction held 8 bases outside the gene matches. The DNA for the CDR3 is TGTGCCAGTAGTGTGACAGGGGCGGGACCTGAAGCTTTCTTT. This gives the protein CASSVTGAGPEAFF.

This clonotype was recorded a few times. The J gene is TRBJ2-2, the V gene TRBV4-1, with 8 positions matching TRBD2. Germline V CDR1 and CDR2: MGHRA, YSYEKL. The V and J ends lost 0 bases and 7 bases, in that order; junction bases with no gene match: 4. The CDR3 runs to 15 residues. The CDR3 sequence: CASSQDLGRVGELFF. The CDR3 DNA reads TGCGCCAGCAGCCAAGATCTCGGGAGGGTCGGGGAGCTGTTTTTT.

The chain uses TRBV6-1 and TRBJ2-7, with 9 bases lining up with TRBD1. The CDR3 extends over 12 amino acids. Trimming at V came to 5 bases and at J to 6 bases, leaving 2 bases not matched to a gene. Germline assignment: CDR1 MNHNS and CDR2 SASEGT. CDR3 protein: CASSMTGGEQYF. DNA for the CDR3: TGTGCCAGCAGTATGACAGGGGGCGAGCAGTACTTC.